The entry below describes one TCR beta chain. The record originates from a study of blood T cells in healthy people across ages. CDR1 and CDR2 (germline): SGDLS, YYNGEE. The CDR3 is 12 residues long. Trimming cost V 3 bases and J 7 bases, with 5 bases left between them. It was with a sample-barcoded 5' primer and a J-beta primer mix that a second PCR of roughly 7 to 12 cycles was run. Via MiXCR, TCRdb re-called the 5' RACE reads, giving one row per CDR3 protein. The table includes 1,500,000 or so distinct CDR3 sequences, approximately 43% detected once. The study drew donors from healthy Caucasian individuals in Russia aged roughly 6 to 95.

The sequencing sample was made of blood. This clonotype was sampled from a woman aged 18-30 years in good health. V gene TRBV9 combines with J gene TRBJ1-6, with D tentatively TRBD1 (5 bases). This CDR3 reads CASSGQNSPLHF. In DNA form, the CDR3 reads TGTGCCAGCAGCGGACAGAATTCACCCCTCCACTTT.